A selection of T cell receptor beta chains follows, all from one sample in a study of T cells after yellow fever vaccination. TCRdb reprocessed the 5' RACE reads via MiXCR and lists one record per CDR3 protein. The table has about 320,000 distinct CDR3 sequences, 3.5% to 5% seen once; the top ten hold just under 20%. The specimen comprised PBMCs, sampled 15 days after the yellow fever booster vaccination. These receptors came from a man younger than 35 who received the YFV17D yellow fever vaccine. The CDR3 runs from the conserved cysteine through the conserved F or W. The D gene is left open where the match is weak. Where a row states a size, it is once, few, many or the class of an expanded clone; other rows omit it.

D gene	CDR3 length	V gene	clone size	J gene	CDR3 protein	CDR3 DNA
-	13	TRBV7-2	many	TRBJ1-2	CASSLDANYGYTF	TGTGCCAGCAGCTTAGACGCTAACTATGGCTACACCTTC
TRBD1	18	TRBV27	few	TRBJ1-2	CASTKTPGQGSWNYGYTF	TGTGCCAGCACCAAGACCCCGGGACAGGGATCGTGGAACTATGGCTACACCTTC
TRBD2	16	TRBV7-2	-	TRBJ2-1	CASSPLGRRGSNEQFF	TGTGCCAGCAGCCCCCTCGGTCGGCGGGGGTCAAATGAGCAGTTCTTC
TRBD2	16	TRBV9	-	TRBJ2-1	CASSARGRGGYNEQFF	TGTGCCAGCAGCGCCAGAGGACGGGGGGGCTACAATGAGCAGTTCTTC
TRBD1	16	TRBV9	few	TRBJ1-2	CASSVVPDRGTYGYTF	TGTGCCAGCAGCGTAGTACCCGACAGGGGAACCTATGGCTACACCTTC
-	13	TRBV6-5	few	TRBJ2-7	CASSTGASYEQYF	TGTGCCAGCAGCACCGGGGCGTCCTACGAGCAGTACTTC
-	15	TRBV5-1	-	TRBJ2-2	CASSLATGYTGELFF	TGCGCCAGCAGCTTGGCAACAGGTTACACCGGGGAGCTGTTTTTT
-	10	TRBV7-9	-	TRBJ1-1	CASSPGTAFF	TGTGCCAGCAGCCCGGGAACGGCTTTCTTT
-	13	TRBV7-9	-	TRBJ2-5	CASSHTVQETQYF	TGTGCCAGCAGCCACACAGTACAAGAGACCCAGTACTTC
-	13	TRBV30	medium-sized	TRBJ2-7	CAWSVQVQYEQYF	TGTGCCTGGAGTGTACAGGTCCAGTACGAGCAGTACTTC
TRBD2	13	TRBV12-3/TRBV12-4	many	TRBJ2-1	CASRRGGGNEQFF	TGTGCCAGCAGGCGGGGGGGCGGCAATGAGCAGTTCTTC
-	14	TRBV19	many	TRBJ2-1	CASRNPDGYNEQFF	TGTGCCAGTAGAAACCCGGACGGGTACAATGAGCAGTTCTTC
-	13	TRBV27	many	TRBJ1-6	CASSFRVYSPLHF	TGTGCCAGCAGTTTCAGGGTTTATTCACCCCTCCACTTT
-	15	TRBV18	many	TRBJ1-5	CASSQRGAVRQPQHF	TGTGCCAGCTCACAACGGGGGGCAGTTCGTCAGCCCCAGCATTTT
TRBD2	17	TRBV7-8	many	TRBJ2-2	CASSLSASGGGTGELFF	TGTGCCAGCAGCTTATCGGCTAGCGGGGGAGGTACCGGGGAGCTGTTTTTT
-	17	TRBV12-3/TRBV12-4	many	TRBJ2-7	CASSLRAGPESSYEQYF	TGTGCCAGCAGTTTAAGGGCAGGGCCTGAATCTTCCTACGAGCAGTACTTC
-	14	TRBV7-9	many	TRBJ1-1	CASSPGTPGTEAFF	TGTGCCAGCAGCCCAGGGACCCCGGGCACTGAAGCTTTCTTT
TRBD1	16	TRBV5-1	-	TRBJ1-3	CASSSWGTASGNTIYF	TGCGCCAGCAGCTCTTGGGGGACAGCCTCTGGAAACACCATATATTTT
-	14	TRBV20-1	few	TRBJ1-6	CSARDQGTYSPLHF	TGCAGTGCTAGAGATCAGGGCACCTATTCACCCCTCCACTTT
-	15	TRBV20-1	few	TRBJ1-5	CSARDPGLRNQPQHF	TGCAGTGCTAGAGACCCGGGTTTGAGGAATCAGCCCCAGCATTTT
-	16	TRBV4-1	few	TRBJ1-3	CASSQAAGNSGNTIYF	TGCGCCAGCAGCCAAGCCGCAGGTAACTCTGGAAACACCATATATTTT
-	14	TRBV4-3	-	TRBJ2-7	CASSPSGKSYEQYF	TGCGCCAGCAGCCCTTCCGGGAAGTCCTACGAGCAGTACTTC
-	13	TRBV7-2	few	TRBJ1-5	CASSDLGNQPQHF	TGTGCCAGCAGCGACTTGGGCAATCAGCCCCAGCATTTT
-	14	TRBV12-3/TRBV12-4	few	TRBJ2-7	CASSFLGQTYEQYF	TGTGCCAGCAGTTTTCTCGGGCAGACCTACGAGCAGTACTTC
-	16	TRBV5-1	few	TRBJ2-2	CASSLVRASVAGELFF	TGCGCCAGCAGCTTGGTTCGGGCTTCGGTCGCCGGGGAGCTGTTTTTT
-	11	TRBV6-5	few	TRBJ2-3	CASSNLDTQYF	TGTGCCAGCAGCAACCTAGATACGCAGTATTTT
-	15	TRBV7-9	-	TRBJ1-2	CASSLGHPSNYGYTF	TGTGCCAGCAGCCTGGGACACCCTTCTAACTATGGCTACACCTTC
TRBD2	14	TRBV29-1	many	TRBJ2-1	CSVGRLALYNEQFF	TGCAGCGTCGGTAGACTAGCCTTATACAATGAGCAGTTCTTC
TRBD1	17	TRBV4-2	-	TRBJ2-5	CASSQKGQGEDQETQYF	TGTGCCAGCAGCCAAAAGGGACAGGGAGAGGACCAAGAGACCCAGTACTTC
TRBD2	16	TRBV5-4	many	TRBJ2-3	CASSLGGLALTDTQYF	TGTGCCAGCAGCTTAGGCGGACTAGCGTTGACAGATACGCAGTATTTT
TRBD2	18	TRBV9	many	TRBJ2-3	CASSVRLAGPGALNTQYF	TGTGCCAGCAGCGTACGACTAGCGGGCCCGGGTGCGCTAAATACGCAGTATTTT
-	15	TRBV5-5	many	TRBJ1-2	CASSPRGALDYGYTF	TGTGCCAGCAGCCCCCGGGGTGCCCTGGACTATGGCTACACCTTC
TRBD1	13	TRBV12-3/TRBV12-4	-	TRBJ1-2	CASSRIQGGGYTF	TGTGCCAGCAGCCGTATACAGGGGGGCGGCTACACCTTC
TRBD1	14	TRBV12-3/TRBV12-4	-	TRBJ2-5	CASSKTGGLETQYF	TGTGCCAGCAGTAAGACAGGGGGCTTGGAGACCCAGTACTTC
TRBD2	16	TRBV11-1	few	TRBJ2-1	CASSTPTSASYNEQFF	TGTGCCAGCAGTACCCCGACTAGCGCCTCCTACAATGAGCAGTTCTTC
-	13	TRBV20-1	many	TRBJ1-4	CSAFSGKAEKLFF	TGCAGTGCTTTTTCCGGGAAGGCAGAAAAACTGTTTTTT
TRBD1	19	TRBV11-2	few	TRBJ2-6	CASSLTSGTVFSGANVLTF	TGTGCCAGCAGCTTGACCTCCGGGACAGTTTTCTCTGGGGCCAACGTCCTGACTTTC
-	15	TRBV4-2	many	TRBJ1-5	CASSQAEGRNQPQHF	TGTGCCAGCAGCCAAGCTGAGGGGCGCAATCAGCCCCAGCATTTT
TRBD2	16	TRBV7-3	many	TRBJ2-3	CASSLISGGALDTQYF	TGTGCCAGCAGCTTAATTAGCGGGGGGGCCCTAGATACGCAGTATTTT
-	15	TRBV9	many	TRBJ2-3	CASSYRGGSTDTQYF	TGTGCCAGCAGTTATAGAGGGGGTAGCACAGATACGCAGTATTTT
-	16	TRBV7-9	few	TRBJ2-1	CASSLVQIQGYNEQFF	TGTGCCAGCAGCTTAGTTCAGATTCAAGGATACAATGAGCAGTTCTTC
-	14	TRBV7-9	-	TRBJ1-3	CASTPKGIGNTIYF	TGTGCCAGCACCCCGAAGGGGATCGGAAACACCATATATTTT
-	15	TRBV5-5	many	TRBJ2-2	CASRAVLHLSGELFF	TGTGCCAGCAGGGCAGTATTACACCTCAGCGGGGAGCTGTTTTTT
-	14	TRBV7-9	many	TRBJ1-4	CASSLTGSNEKLFF	TGTGCCAGCAGCTTGACAGGCAGTAATGAAAAACTGTTTTTT
TRBD1	16	TRBV24-1	-	TRBJ1-1	CATSDWSGGQEGKAFF	TGTGCCACCAGTGATTGGTCCGGTGGACAGGAGGGGAAGGCTTTCTTT
-	13	TRBV7-9	many	TRBJ1-4	CASSGVTNEKLFF	TGTGCCAGCAGCGGGGTGACTAATGAAAAACTGTTTTTT
-	13	TRBV12-3/TRBV12-4	many	TRBJ1-2	CASSVNRPRGYTF	TGTGCCAGCAGTGTAAACAGGCCGCGGGGCTACACCTTC
-	13	TRBV6-4	many	TRBJ2-1	CASSVNGRNEQFF	TGTGCCAGCAGTGTTAACGGACGCAATGAGCAGTTCTTC
-	13	TRBV21-1	many	TRBJ2-4	CASSKPCGRIQYF	TGTGCCAGCAGCAAACCCTGTGGACGCATTCAGTACTTC
-	12	TRBV2	few	TRBJ2-5	CASNLGLETQYF	TGTGCCAGCAATCTAGGTTTGGAGACCCAGTACTTC
-	15	TRBV12-3/TRBV12-4	-	TRBJ1-2	CASSLGQGGNYGYTF	TGTGCCAGCAGTTTGGGGCAGGGAGGGAACTATGGCTACACCTTC
TRBD2	15	TRBV12-3/TRBV12-4	-	TRBJ2-5	CASSPPAGGGETQYF	TGTGCCAGCAGTCCCCCTGCGGGGGGAGGGGAGACCCAGTACTTC
-	16	TRBV7-2	few	TRBJ2-5	CASSLSRGRLQETQYF	TGTGCCAGCAGCTTATCCCGGGGCCGCCTACAAGAGACCCAGTACTTC
-	14	TRBV7-8	few	TRBJ2-7	CASSIRTEVYEQYF	TGTGCCAGCAGCATAAGGACGGAAGTCTACGAGCAGTACTTC
-	13	TRBV12-3/TRBV12-4	few	TRBJ1-3	CASSLKTGTTIYF	TGTGCCAGCAGTTTAAAGACGGGTACCACCATATATTTT
TRBD1	14	TRBV29-1	few	TRBJ1-4	CSVSRQGAYEKLFF	TGCAGCGTTTCTCGCCAGGGGGCGTATGAAAAACTGTTTTTT
-	19	TRBV7-2	few	TRBJ2-5	CASSYPGGGASAGGGTQYF	TGTGCCAGCAGCTATCCCGGAGGGGGCGCTAGCGCCGGTGGAGGGACCCAGTACTTC